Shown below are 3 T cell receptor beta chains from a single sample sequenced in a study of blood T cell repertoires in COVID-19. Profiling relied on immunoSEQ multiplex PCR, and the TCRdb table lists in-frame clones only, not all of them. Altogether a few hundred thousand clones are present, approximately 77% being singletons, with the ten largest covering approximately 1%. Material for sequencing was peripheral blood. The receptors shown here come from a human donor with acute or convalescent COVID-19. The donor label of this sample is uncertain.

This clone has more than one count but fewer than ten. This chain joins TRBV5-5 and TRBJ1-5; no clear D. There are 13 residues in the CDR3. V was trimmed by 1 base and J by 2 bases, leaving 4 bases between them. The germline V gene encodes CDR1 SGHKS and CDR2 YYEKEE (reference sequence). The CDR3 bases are TGTGCCAGCAGCTTGTTAGGCAATCAGCCCCAGCATTTT. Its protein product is CASSLLGNQPQHF.

The CDR3 DNA reads as TGTGCCAGCAGCCTCAGGGTAGGTCCCCGGGACGAGCAGTACTTC. Its translation is CASSLRVGPRDEQYF. The chain has TRBV3-1 (or the pseudogene TRBV3-2) and TRBJ2-7; TRBD1 might be the D (5 bases). Germline values: CDR1 LGHDT, CDR2 YNNKEL (reference sequence). Trimming pared 4 bases from V and 5 bases from J, leaving 18 bases between. This CDR3 comprises 15 residues.

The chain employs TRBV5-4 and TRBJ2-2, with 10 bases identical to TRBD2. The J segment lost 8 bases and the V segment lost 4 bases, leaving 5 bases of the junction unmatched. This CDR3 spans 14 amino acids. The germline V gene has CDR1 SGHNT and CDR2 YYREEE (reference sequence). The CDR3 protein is CASSTGLAEGELFF. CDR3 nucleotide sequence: TGTGCCAGCAGCACAGGACTAGCGGAGGGGGAGCTGTTTTTT. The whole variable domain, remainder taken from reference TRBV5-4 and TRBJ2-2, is ETGVTQSPTHLIKTRGQQVTLRCSSQSGHNTVSWYQQALGQGPQFIFQYYREEENGRGNFPPRFSGLQFPNYSSELNVNALELDDSALYLCASSTGLAEGELFFGEGSRLTVL.